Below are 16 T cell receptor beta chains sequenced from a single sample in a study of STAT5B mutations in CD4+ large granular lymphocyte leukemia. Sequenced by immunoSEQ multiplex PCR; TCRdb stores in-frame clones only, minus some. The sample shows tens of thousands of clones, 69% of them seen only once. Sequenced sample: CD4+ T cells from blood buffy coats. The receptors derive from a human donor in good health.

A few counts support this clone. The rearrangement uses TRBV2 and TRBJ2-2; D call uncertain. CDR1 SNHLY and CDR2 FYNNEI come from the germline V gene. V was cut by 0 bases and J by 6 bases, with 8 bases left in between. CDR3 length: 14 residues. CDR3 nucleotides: TGTGCCAGCAGTGAAGCTCTAGGAGCCGGGGAGCTGTTTTTT. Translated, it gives CASSEALGAGELFF.

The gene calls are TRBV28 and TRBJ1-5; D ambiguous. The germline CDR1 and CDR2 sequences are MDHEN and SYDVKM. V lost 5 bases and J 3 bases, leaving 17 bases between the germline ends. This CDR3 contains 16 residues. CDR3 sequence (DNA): TGTGCCAGCAGTGGCCCTATCCCACAACACAATCAGCCCCAGCATTTT. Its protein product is CASSGPIPQHNQPQHF.

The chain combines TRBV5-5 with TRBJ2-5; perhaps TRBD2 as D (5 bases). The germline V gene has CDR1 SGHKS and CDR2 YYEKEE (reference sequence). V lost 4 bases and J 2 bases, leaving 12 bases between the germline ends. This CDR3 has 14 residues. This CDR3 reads CASSRTGVQETQYF. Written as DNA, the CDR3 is TGTGCCAGCAGCCGGACCGGGGTTCAAGAGACCCAGTACTTC.

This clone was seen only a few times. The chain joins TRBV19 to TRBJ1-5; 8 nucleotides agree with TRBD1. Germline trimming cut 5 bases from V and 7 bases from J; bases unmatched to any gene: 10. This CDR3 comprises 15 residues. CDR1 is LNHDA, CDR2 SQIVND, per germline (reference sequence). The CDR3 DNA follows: TGTGCCAGTAGTTGGGGGCAGGGGGCAGGACAGCCCCAGCATTTT. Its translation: CASSWGQGAGQPQHF.

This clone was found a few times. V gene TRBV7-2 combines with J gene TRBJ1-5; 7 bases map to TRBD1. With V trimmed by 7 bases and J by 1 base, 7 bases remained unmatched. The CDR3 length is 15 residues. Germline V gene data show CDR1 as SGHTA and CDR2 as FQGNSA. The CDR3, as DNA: TGTGCCAGCACCCGGGACAGACAAAGCAATCAGCCCCAGCATTTT. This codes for CASTRDRQSNQPQHF.

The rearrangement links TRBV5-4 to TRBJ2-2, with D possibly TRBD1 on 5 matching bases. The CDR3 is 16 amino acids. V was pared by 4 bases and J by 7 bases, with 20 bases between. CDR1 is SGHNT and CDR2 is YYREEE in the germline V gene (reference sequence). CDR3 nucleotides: TGTGCCAGCAGCGCCTACAAGGGGTTAGGGGTCGGGGAGCTGTTTTTT. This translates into CASSAYKGLGVGELFF.

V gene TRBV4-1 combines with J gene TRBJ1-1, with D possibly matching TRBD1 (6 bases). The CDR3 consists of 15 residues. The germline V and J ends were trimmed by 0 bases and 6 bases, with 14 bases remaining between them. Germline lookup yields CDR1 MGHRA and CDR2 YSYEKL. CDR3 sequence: CASSQDGTGWAEAFF. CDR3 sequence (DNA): TGCGCCAGCAGCCAAGATGGTACAGGGTGGGCTGAAGCTTTCTTT.

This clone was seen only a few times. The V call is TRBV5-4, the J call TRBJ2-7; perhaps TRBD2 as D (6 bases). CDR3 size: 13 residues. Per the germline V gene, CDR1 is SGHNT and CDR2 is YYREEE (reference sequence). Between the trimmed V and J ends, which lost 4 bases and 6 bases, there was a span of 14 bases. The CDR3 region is CASSPAAGTEQYF. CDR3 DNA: TGTGCCAGCAGCCCCGCGGCGGGGACCGAGCAGTACTTC.

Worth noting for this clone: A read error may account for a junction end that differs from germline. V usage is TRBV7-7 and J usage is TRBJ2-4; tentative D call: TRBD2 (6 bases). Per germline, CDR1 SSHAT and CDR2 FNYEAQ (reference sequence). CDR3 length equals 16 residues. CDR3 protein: CASSSKEGRAKNIQYF. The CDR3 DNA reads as TGTGCTAGCAGCTCCAAGGAGGGTCGGGCCAAAAACATTCAGTACTTC.

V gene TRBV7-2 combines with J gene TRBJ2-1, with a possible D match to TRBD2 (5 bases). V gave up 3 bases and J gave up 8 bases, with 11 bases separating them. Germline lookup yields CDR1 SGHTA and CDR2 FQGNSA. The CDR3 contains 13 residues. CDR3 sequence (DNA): TGTGCCAGCAGCTTGGCTAGCTTCGATGAGCAGTTCTTC. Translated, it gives CASSLASFDEQFF.

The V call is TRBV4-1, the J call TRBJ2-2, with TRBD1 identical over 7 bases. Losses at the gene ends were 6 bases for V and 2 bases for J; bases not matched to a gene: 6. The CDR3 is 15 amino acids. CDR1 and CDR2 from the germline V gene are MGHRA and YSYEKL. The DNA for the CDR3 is TGCGCCAGCAGGCGAGGGACAGAAAACACCGGGGAGCTGTTTTTT. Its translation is CASRRGTENTGELFF.

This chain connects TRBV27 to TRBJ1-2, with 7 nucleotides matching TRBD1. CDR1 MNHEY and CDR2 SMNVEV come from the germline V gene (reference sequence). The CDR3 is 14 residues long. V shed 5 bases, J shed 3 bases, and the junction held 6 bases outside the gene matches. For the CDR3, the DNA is TGTGCCAGCAGTCCCAGGACAGGCCACTATGGCTACACCTTC. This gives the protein CASSPRTGHYGYTF.

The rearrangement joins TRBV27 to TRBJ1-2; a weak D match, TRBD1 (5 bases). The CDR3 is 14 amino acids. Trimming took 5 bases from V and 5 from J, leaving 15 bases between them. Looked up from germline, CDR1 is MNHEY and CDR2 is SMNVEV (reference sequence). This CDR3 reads CASSPRDPLYGYTF. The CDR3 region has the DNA TGTGCCAGCAGTCCTAGGGACCCTTTGTATGGCTACACCTTC.

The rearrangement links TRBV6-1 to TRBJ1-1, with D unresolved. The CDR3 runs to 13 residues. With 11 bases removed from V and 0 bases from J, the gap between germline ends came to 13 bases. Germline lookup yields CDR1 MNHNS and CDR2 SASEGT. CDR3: CAAYRGLNTEAFF. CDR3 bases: TGTGCCGCTTACCGGGGATTGAACACTGAAGCTTTCTTT.

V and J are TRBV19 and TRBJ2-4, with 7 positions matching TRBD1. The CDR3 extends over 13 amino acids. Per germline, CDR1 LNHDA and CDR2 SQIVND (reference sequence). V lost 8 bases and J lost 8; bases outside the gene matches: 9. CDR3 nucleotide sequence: TGTGCCAGTGCCGAGGGGGCCTCCGACATTCAGTACTTC. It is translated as CASAEGASDIQYF.

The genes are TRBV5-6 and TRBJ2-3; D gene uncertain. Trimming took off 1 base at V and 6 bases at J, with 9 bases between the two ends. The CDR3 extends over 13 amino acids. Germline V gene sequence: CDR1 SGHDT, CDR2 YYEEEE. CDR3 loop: CASSLWMSDTQYF. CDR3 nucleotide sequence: TGTGCCAGCAGCTTGTGGATGTCTGATACGCAGTATTTT.